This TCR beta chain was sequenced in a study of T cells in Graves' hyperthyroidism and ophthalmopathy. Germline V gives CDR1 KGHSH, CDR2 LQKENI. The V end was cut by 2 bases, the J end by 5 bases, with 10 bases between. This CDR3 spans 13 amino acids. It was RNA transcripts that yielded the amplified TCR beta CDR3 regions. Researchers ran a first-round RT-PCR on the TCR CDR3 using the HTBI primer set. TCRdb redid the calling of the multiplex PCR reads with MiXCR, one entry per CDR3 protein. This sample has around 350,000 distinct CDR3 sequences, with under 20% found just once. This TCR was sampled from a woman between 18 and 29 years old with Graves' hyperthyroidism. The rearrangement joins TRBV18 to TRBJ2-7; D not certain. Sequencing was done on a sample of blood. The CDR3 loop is CASSPELDHEQYF. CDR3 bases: TGTGCCAGCTCACCAGAGCTGGACCACGAGCAGTACTTC.